This T cell receptor (beta chain) was profiled in a study of patients and donors after allogeneic stem cell transplantation. The CDR3 sequence is 15 residues long. V shed 3 bases and J shed 5 bases, with 14 bases lying between them. Germline-derived CDR1 and CDR2 are SGHRS and YFSETQ. Via MiXCR, TCRdb re-called the RT-PCR reads, giving one row per CDR3 protein. The table includes approximately 430,000 distinct CDR3 sequences, roughly 17% detected once. Sequencing used blood, either unsorted or a sorted T cell fraction (not recorded which). The TCR originated in a human donor who was either an allogeneic HSCT recipient or a stem cell or donor lymphocyte infusion donor (not recorded which). It is not recorded whose cells these are; they may come from a transplant donor. The V call is TRBV5-1, the J call TRBJ2-2; D assignment may be TRBD1 or TRBD2 (7 bases each). The CDR3 DNA reads as TGCGCCAGCAGCTCCGCAGGGGGAGGGACCGGGGAGCTGTTTTTT. Translating it yields CASSSAGGGTGELFF.